This T cell receptor (beta chain) was captured in a study of CD8+ T cells in alopecia areata (dated by TCRdb to 2017 to 2018). Looking at the study overall: The treated patients, all with moderate-to-severe alopecia areata, were enrolled in an open-label pilot trial of oral tofacitinib given at 5 to 10 mg twice daily. Patients stayed on tofacitinib for 6 to 18 months and then had 6 months of follow-up off drug so that delayed response and recurrence could be assessed. High-throughput TCRbeta sequencing was used to examine T cell clonal expansion in alopecia areata in both the C3H/HeJ mouse model and human patients. Human TCRbeta sequencing covered scalp tissue and sorted CD4+ and CD8+ peripheral blood T cells from patchy and totalis/universalis alopecia areata patients and healthy controls. Biopsies were taken from tofacitinib-treated patients at baseline and at 4 and 24 weeks of treatment, and a later scalp biopsy was taken in several of the tofacitinib-treated patients. Scalp clonality was compared among normal scalp (n=4), patchy alopecia areata scalp (n=8), and alopecia totalis/universalis scalp (n=8). RNA was extracted with the PAXgene miRNA kit for fixed scalp, the miRNeasy kit for PBMCs, and the RNeasy kit for mouse skin. TCRbeta CDR3 regions were amplified by immunoSEQ multiplex PCR using 35 Vbeta forward and 13 Jbeta reverse primers.

Relative to germline, V is 7 bases shorter and J is 3 bases shorter, with 13 bases between their ends. The germline V gene (reference sequence) sets CDR1 to SEHNR and CDR2 to FQNEAQ. The CDR3 contains 13 residues, cysteine and phenylalanine counted. The DNA shown is the 39-base CDR3, in frame from base 1. Results the study describes overall, beyond this receptor: Higher clonality and more expanded CD8+ clones were observed in lesional scalp than in normal scalp, particularly in alopecia totalis/universalis, a finding suggestive of antigenic drive. Compared with mice, TCR sequences shared between patients were less clear, possibly partly because of HLA diversity across the patient population. Scalp TCR repertoire analysis is complicated because resident alphabeta T cells in normal human skin are also sequenced, whereas mouse skin is dominated by gammadelta T cells.

The sample's time point, from its label and the paper: baseline before oral tofacitinib. Lesional scalp punch biopsies and peripheral blood were obtained from alopecia areata patients. After PBMCs were isolated by density centrifugation and stained for CD3, CD4 and CD8, a FACSAria was used to sort CD4+ and CD8+ T cells. Concerning this clone itself: Its antigen is still unknown. There are no base qualities to consult, and no much larger clone falls within one base.

Library construction relied on the immunoSEQ multiplex PCR assay. RNA was extracted from all samples and reverse transcribed into cDNA as template for TCR sequencing. First-strand cDNA was synthesized with SuperScript III using a 2:1 mix of oligo-dT and random hexamers. A synthetic immune receptor repertoire was used to gauge amplification bias, and whatever bias remained was removed computationally. As for the authors' bioinformatics: Raw reads were preprocessed to remove errors, and CDR3 was defined by IMGT conventions from the conserved cysteine to phenylalanine. Clonality was computed as 1 minus the Shannon entropy, with the entropy normalized by log2 of the number of productive unique TCRs. CD4 or CD8 identity of scalp clones was inferred by cross-referencing scalp TCRbeta sequences with sorted blood CD4 and CD8 repertoires. What TCRdb holds here is the immuneACCESS table cut down to in-frame rearrangements. Part of the clones is not present; checked against another copy, under half of the missing clones reflect an unresolved V gene, and the others are unexplained. V and J calls and clone size are those listed in that table; D and trimming were worked out from the DNA. The sample has about 130,000 clones on record, about 46% of them singletons. The top ten hold approximately 18% of the sample.

The source material was CD8+ T cells sorted from blood, sampled at week 0. The chain couples TRBV7-9 to TRBJ2-7; the D region may be TRBD1 or TRBD2, each matching 5 bases equally. The receptor comes from a human donor with alopecia areata. The DNA sequence is TGTGCCAGCACACAGGACTCAAACTACGAGCAGTACTTC. Its translation is CASTQDSNYEQYF. Outside the CDR3, residues come from the reference TRBV7-9 and TRBJ2-7 proteins, so the full variable domain is: DTGVSQNPRHKITKRGQNVTFRCDPISEHNRLYWYRQTLGQGPEFLTYFQNEAQLEKSRLLSDRFSAERPKGSFSTLEIQRTEQGDSAMYLCASTQDSNYEQYFGPGTRLTVT.